This is a list of T cell receptor beta chains from one sample in a study of blood T cell repertoires in COVID-19. TCRdb's table, derived via immunoSEQ multiplex PCR, lists solely in-frame clones and lacks some. The data hold roughly 320,000 clones, with more than 75% observed a single time. The specimen was PBMCs or T cells enriched from blood (not recorded which). The receptor set was obtained from a man aged 25-45 years who had recovered from COVID-19. CDR3s leave out the opening cysteine and the closing phenylalanine or tryptophan. D genes are given only for firm matches. Clone sizes are given selectively: once, few, many, or a class where the clone is expanded.

TRBJ2-1	NA	TRBV4-1	NA	ASSQDYPGSYNEQF
TRBJ2-2	TRBD2	TRBV30	NA	AWSAAGEAGELF
TRBJ2-2	NA	TRBV5-1	once	ASRITNTGELF
TRBJ1-3	NA	TRBV30	NA	ALDSPAHSGNTIY
TRBJ2-6	TRBD1	TRBV24-1	NA	ATSDRQGAGANVLT
TRBJ2-1	TRBD2	TRBV13	many	ASSLPGSGSREQF
TRBJ1-2	NA	TRBV28	NA	ASSPVGGGYGYT
TRBJ2-7	TRBD2	TRBV6-4	NA	ASSATRRAGGEQY
TRBJ1-1	NA	TRBV18	NA	ASSPTGKGTEAF
TRBJ2-5	TRBD2	TRBV2	NA	ASSESLAGETQY
TRBJ2-5	NA	TRBV19	NA	ASRRQGAGETQY
TRBJ2-5	TRBD1	TRBV5-4	once	ASSLGERQGARETQY
TRBJ2-5	NA	TRBV6-4	NA	ASSDSGGKGETQY
TRBJ2-1	TRBD2	TRBV19	NA	ASSKLAGGPYEQF
TRBJ2-1	NA	TRBV20-1	NA	SAWGDEQF
TRBJ2-1	NA	TRBV19	NA	ASTTGYNEQF
TRBJ2-1	TRBD2	TRBV4-2	NA	ASSQEVAGGPSSSYNEQF
TRBJ2-3	TRBD1	TRBV6-4	NA	ASRLRDRATDTQY
TRBJ1-2	TRBD1	TRBV5-1	NA	ASSWDSGNYGYT
TRBJ2-2	TRBD1	TRBV4-1	NA	ASRDRELTGELF
TRBJ1-2	TRBD1	TRBV6-1	NA	ASSDHRGTNYGYT
TRBJ2-5	TRBD2	TRBV7-2	NA	ASSSRVAGGGETQY
TRBJ2-3	TRBD2	TRBV14	NA	ASSPKAALAGSTDTQY